This T cell receptor (beta chain) was observed in a study of radiotherapy plus CTLA-4 blockade in lung cancer. Study summary: Across the patients, objective responses occurred in approximately 20%, and disease control in just over 30%.

This CDR3 region has 15 residues. V gave up 4 bases and J gave up 0 bases, with 9 bases separating them. Per the germline V gene, CDR1 is SGHNT and CDR2 is YENEEA. Clones were sequenced by immunoSEQ multiplex PCR, and TCRdb holds only the in-frame ones, with some missing. The profile shows roughly 110,000 clones, more than 75% of them singletons. This material consisted of peripheral blood, taken from a patient treated with radiotherapy plus ipilimumab. The TCR comes from a human donor with non-small cell lung cancer that progressed on radiotherapy plus ipilimumab. Some clones in this sample may be carry-over from other donors' samples. The genes are TRBV11-3 and TRBJ2-2; no clear D gene. For the CDR3, the DNA is TGTGCCAGCAGCTCGACGACATCGAACACCGGGGAGCTGTTTTTT. Translation gives CASSSTTSNTGELFF.